Following are 17 T cell receptor beta chains from one sample sequenced in a study of low-dose radiotherapy and immunotherapy resistance in tumors. Regarding time point: before trial treatment. With TRAV- and TRBV-specific primers, first-strand cDNA was made, covering the alpha and beta chains. The authors ran 15 to 20 PCR cycles to amplify TCRs with a constant-region primer and V-primer adapter. TCRdb processed the reads anew with MiXCR; each CDR3 protein has one entry. There are approximately 84,000 distinct CDR3 sequences in the sample; 18% occur only once, and 2.5% to 3.5% lies in the top ten. Sequenced here: PBMCs, sampled before treatment. The receptors come from a male donor with prostate cancer.

This clonotype was seen many times. The chain combines TRBV5-1 with TRBJ2-3; possibly TRBD1 or TRBD2 for D (5 bases each). Germline assignment: CDR1 SGHRS and CDR2 YFSETQ. The length of the CDR3 is 14 residues. V shed 4 bases and J shed 6 bases, with 15 bases lying between them. Here the CDR3 DNA reads TGCGCCAGCAGCCCGGGACGGTCGGCGGATACGCAGTATTTT. As protein: CASSPGRSADTQYF.

This clonotype has a count of ten or more. This sequence joins TRBV7-8 and TRBJ2-7; 12 bases align to TRBD2. The CDR3 consists of 15 residues. CDR1 is SGHVS, CDR2 FQNEAQ, per germline. The V and J ends lost 5 bases and 3 bases, in that order; junction bases with no gene match: 5. CDR3 coding DNA: TGTGCCAGCAGCCTCCTAGCGGGGGGGGACTACGAGCAGTACTTC. Amino acids: CASSLLAGGDYEQYF.

This clonotype was counted many times. The CDR3 DNA reads TGTGCCAGCAGGATCAACTCTGGAAACACCATATATTTT. Its protein product is CASRINSGNTIYF. The chain recombines TRBV3-1 with TRBJ1-3; D not resolved. CDR3 length: 13 residues. V lost 6 bases and J lost 0, with 6 bases in between. Germline lookup yields CDR1 LGHDT and CDR2 YNNKEL (reference sequence).

In this sample, this clonotype turned up many times. The chain carries TRBV5-1 and TRBJ1-2; possible D gene TRBD1, 5 bases. There are 15 residues in the CDR3. V gave up 2 bases and J gave up 8 bases, with 19 bases separating them. Germline V CDR1 and CDR2: SGHRS, YFSETQ. The CDR3 loop reads CASSLLTGSMEGYTF. The CDR3 DNA reads as TGCGCCAGCAGCTTACTAACAGGATCTATGGAGGGCTACACCTTC.

This clonotype was detected ten times or more. The chain combines TRBV2 with TRBJ2-1; D is unresolved. The CDR3 has 10 residues. CDR1 is SNHLY, CDR2 FYNNEI, per germline. Trimming removed 6 bases from V and 5 bases from J, with 2 bases in between. The CDR3 DNA sequence: TGTGCCAGCAGACACAATGAGCAGTTCTTC. The encoded protein is CASRHNEQFF.

With regard to this clonotype: Since the CDR3 does not end with the conserved phenylalanine or tryptophan, this likely comes from a read error. This chain joins TRBV2 and TRBJ1-3; 7 positions agree with TRBD1. CDR3 size: 16 residues. Germline V gene lookup returns CDR1 SNHLY and CDR2 FYNNEI. Trimming cost V 10 bases and J 0 bases; bases outside gene matches: 12. The DNA for the CDR3 is TGTGCCATCAGGGACAGAATAATCTCCTCTGGAAACACCATATATTCT. Protein sequence: CAIRDRIISSGNTIYS.

This clonotype came up many times. The genes are TRBV5-4 and TRBJ2-7; the D is unclear. V was pared by 3 bases and J by 2 bases, with 3 bases between. The CDR3 has 11 amino acids. The germline V gene encodes CDR1 SGHNT and CDR2 YYREEE (reference sequence). CDR3 DNA: TGTGCCAGCAGCTCCCCCTACGAGCAGTACTTC. This sequence encodes CASSSPYEQYF.

The V call is TRBV28, the J call TRBJ2-6, with D unresolved. Germline V gene data show CDR1 as MDHEN and CDR2 as SYDVKM. This CDR3 region has 15 residues. V was clipped by 7 bases and J by 0 bases, with 10 bases between them. CDR3 region: CASTVGNSGANVLTF. CDR3 DNA: TGTGCCAGCACCGTCGGAAACTCTGGGGCCAACGTCCTGACTTTC.

Ten or more counts support this clonotype. The rearrangement uses TRBV7-9 and TRBJ2-3, with 7 bases identical to TRBD2. Germline V gene data show CDR1 as SEHNR and CDR2 as FQNEAQ (reference sequence). V gave up 5 bases and J gave up 6 bases; unmatched junction bases: 11. CDR3 length equals 15 residues. CDR3: CASSPPGLIADTQYF. CDR3 coding DNA: TGTGCCAGCAGCCCTCCGGGACTAATCGCTGATACGCAGTATTTT.

This clonotype was counted ten times or more. The chain uses TRBV6-1 and TRBJ2-7, with a possible D match to TRBD1 (5 bases). CDR3 length: 12 residues. With 1 base removed from V and 6 bases from J, the gap between germline ends came to 7 bases. CDR1 and CDR2 (germline): MNHNS, SASEGT. CDR3 protein: CASSEVRGEQYF. CDR3 DNA sequence: TGTGCCAGCAGTGAAGTAAGGGGCGAGCAGTACTTC.

The chain carries TRBV7-9 and TRBJ2-7; D is uncertain. V was cut by 5 bases and J by 5 bases, with 10 bases left in between. The CDR3 sequence is 12 residues long. Per germline, CDR1 SEHNR and CDR2 FQNEAQ (reference sequence). The CDR3 DNA reads TGTGCCAGCAGCCACTCCTCGGACGAGCAGTACTTC. Translated, it gives CASSHSSDEQYF.

The V and J genes are TRBV19 and TRBJ2-3, with D tentatively TRBD1 or TRBD2 (5 bases each). Germline V gene sequence: CDR1 LNHDA, CDR2 SQIVND (reference sequence). The germline V and J ends were trimmed by 7 bases and 1 base, with 15 bases remaining between them. CDR3 length: 15 amino acids. The CDR3 here is CASMGRGPRTDTQYF. The CDR3 coding sequence is TGTGCCAGTATGGGCCGGGGACCCCGCACAGATACGCAGTATTTT.

This clonotype was recorded at least ten times. This chain links TRBV20-1 with TRBJ1-4; D remains ambiguous. The germline V gene encodes CDR1 DFQATT and CDR2 SNEGSKA (reference sequence). The CDR3 length is 13 residues. V was pared by 6 bases and J by 0 bases, with 8 bases between. CDR3 sequence: CSAPGATNEKLFF. Written as DNA, the CDR3 is TGCAGTGCGCCAGGCGCAACTAATGAAAAACTGTTTTTT.

This clonotype was found many times. V usage is TRBV5-5 and J usage is TRBJ1-5; 10 nucleotides align to TRBD1. This CDR3 comprises 19 residues. Germline CDR1 and CDR2: SGHKS and YYEKEE (reference sequence). The V gene end was trimmed by 4 bases and the J gene end by 2 bases; junction bases not matched to a gene: 15. The CDR3 sequence: CASSRAGTGVQAGNQPQHF. In DNA, the CDR3 is TGTGCCAGCAGCCGAGCCGGGACAGGGGTACAGGCTGGCAATCAGCCCCAGCATTTT.

This clonotype was recorded once. The V gene is TRBV12-3 or TRBV12-4, the J gene TRBJ2-3; TRBD2 matches at 7 bases. This CDR3 region has 16 residues. V lost 3 bases and J lost 7; bases outside the gene matches: 13. The CDR3 loop reads CASSLTGGGRMNTQYF. The DNA of the CDR3 is TGTGCCAGCAGTTTGACGGGCGGGGGTCGCATGAATACGCAGTATTTT.

This clonotype was seen repeatedly, ten times or more. The CDR3 here is CALMGGGGEQYF. In nucleotides, the CDR3 is TGTGCCCTAATGGGGGGGGGCGGCGAGCAGTACTTC. The chain carries TRBV30 and TRBJ2-7; D perhaps matches TRBD2 (7 bases). Deletions cut 8 bases from V and 6 bases from J, with 17 bases between. The length of the CDR3 is 12 residues. Germline lookup yields CDR1 GTSNPN and CDR2 SVGIG (reference sequence). Complete variable domain (other parts from reference TRBV30 and TRBJ2-7): SQTIHQWPATLVQPVGSPLSLECTVEGTSNPNLYWYRQAAGRGLQLLFYSVGIGQISSEVPQNLSASRPQDRQFILSSKKLLLSDSGFYLCALMGGGGEQYFGPGTRLTVT.

In nucleotides, the CDR3 is TGTGCCAGCAGCTTCGGACAGGACTACGAGCAGTACTTC. It codes for CASSFGQDYEQYF. J is TRBJ2-7 and V is TRBV5-6; TRBD1 matches 7 bases. CDR3 length: 13 amino acids. V was clipped by 2 bases and J by 3 bases; unmatched bases: 2. Germline lookup yields CDR1 SGHDT and CDR2 YYEEEE.